Included here is one T cell receptor (beta chain) sequence, with context. What it binds is unknown. Repertoires were generated with immunoSEQ multiplex PCR, while TCRdb's copy carries only in-frame clones and drops some. The sample has tens of thousands of clones; about 90% are singletons. CDR1 and CDR2 (germline): SGHTA, FQGNSA. The CDR3 is 15 amino acids. V lost 2 bases and J 4 bases, leaving 12 bases between the germline ends. The sample comes from a study of OX40 agonist ivuxolimab in advanced cancers. General study points: There was clonal expansion of CD4+ and CD8+ blood T cells by week 6 at 0.1 to 3.0 mg/kg. Partial responders at 0.1-3.0 mg/kg had among the lowest clonal expansion.

The source was CD4+ or CD8+ T cells sorted from blood, collected in a trial of the OX40 agonist ivuxolimab. The sequence was collected from an adult with an advanced solid tumor such as melanoma, head and neck, liver or kidney cancer. The gene calls are TRBV7-2 and TRBJ2-4; D may be TRBD1 (6 bases). CDR3 region: CASSLTGTTKNIQYF. The CDR3 nucleotides read TGTGCCAGCAGCTTAACCGGGACAACGAAAAACATTCAGTACTTC.